The 18 T cell receptor beta chains below were found in one sample sequenced in a study of CD8 T cells in Susac syndrome. The RNA, roughly 0.45 to 1 ug, was put through reverse transcription using random hexamers. TCRdb fed the immunoSEQ multiplex PCR reads into MiXCR, producing one record per CDR3 protein. The table shows a few hundred thousand distinct CDR3 sequences, with approximately 85% occurring only once. The sequencing input was CD8+ T cells from PBMCs. The source is a human donor with multiple sclerosis.

The chain has TRBV29-1 and TRBJ2-7, with a weak D call TRBD2 (6 bases). Germline CDR1 SQVTM, CDR2 ANQGSEA. V lost 4 bases and J lost 4, with 8 bases in between. The CDR3 has 11 residues. CDR3 in amino acids: CSVAEGYEQYF. Here the CDR3 DNA reads TGCAGCGTTGCGGAGGGATACGAGCAGTACTTC.

The rearrangement links TRBV11-1 to TRBJ2-7, with 15 bases matching TRBD2. Germline-derived CDR1 and CDR2 are SGHAT and FQDESV (reference sequence). V lost 5 bases to trimming and J lost 3 bases; unmatched junction nucleotides: 26. The CDR3 sequence is 23 residues long. CDR3 nucleotide sequence: TGTGCCAGCAGCACTGCGACAGGGAGCCTACCGGGACTAGCGGGAGGTTCCCACTACGAGCAGTACTTC. Translated: CASSTATGSLPGLAGGSHYEQYF.

The rearrangement joins TRBV5-4 to TRBJ2-7; 7 bases align to TRBD2. The CDR3 runs to 12 residues. Germline CDR1 and CDR2: SGHNT and YYREEE (reference sequence). The V segment lost 4 bases and the J segment 6 bases; nucleotides outside the gene matches: 4. DNA of the CDR3: TGTGCCAGCAGCAGCGGGATCGGCGAGCAGTACTTC. Translation: CASSSGIGEQYF.

This clonotype was seen only a few times. The chain has TRBV12-3 or TRBV12-4 and TRBJ2-1; 10 nucleotides agree with TRBD2. The CDR3 covers 14 residues. J gave up 3 bases and V 5 bases, and 1 base lay outside the gene matches. CDR3 amino acids: CASSRTSGYNEQFF. CDR3 coding DNA: TGTGCCAGCAGTCGGACTAGCGGCTACAATGAGCAGTTCTTC.

The chain carries TRBV5-4 and TRBJ2-1, with D unresolved. This CDR3 comprises 11 residues. V lost 2 bases and J lost 9, with 6 bases in between. The germline V gene encodes CDR1 SGHNT and CDR2 YYREEE (reference sequence). CDR3: CASSLVSEQFF. CDR3 coding DNA: TGTGCCAGCAGCTTAGTAAGTGAGCAGTTCTTC.

The chain carries TRBV11-2 and TRBJ1-4, with D tentatively TRBD1 (5 bases). CDR3 length: 15 residues. Looked up from germline, CDR1 is SGHAT and CDR2 is FQNNGV. Trimming took 5 bases from V and 4 from J, leaving 14 bases between them. The CDR3, as DNA: TGTGCCAGCAGCACGGGGACCGAATATAATGAAAAACTGTTTTTT. It codes for CASSTGTEYNEKLFF.

The genes are TRBV12-3 or TRBV12-4 and TRBJ2-2; TRBD1 is a possible D gene (5 bases). The V and J ends lost 5 bases and 5 bases respectively, with 9 bases between them. The CDR3 has 13 residues. The CDR3 region is CASSKTETGELFF. The CDR3 DNA is TGTGCCAGCAGTAAGACAGAAACCGGGGAGCTGTTTTTT.

The gene calls are TRBV30 and TRBJ1-1; D remains unclear. The V gene lost 3 bases and the J gene lost 1 base, with 9 bases spanning the gap. The V gene's germline CDR1 is GTSNPN and CDR2 SVGIG (reference sequence). This CDR3 is built from 13 residues. Written as DNA, the CDR3 is TGTGCCTGGAGCCTAGGAGGGAACACTGAAGCTTTCTTT. It encodes CAWSLGGNTEAFF. Together with reference TRBV30 and TRBJ1-1, the CDR3 gives the full variable domain: SQTIHQWPATLVQPVGSPLSLECTVEGTSNPNLYWYRQAAGRGLQLLFYSVGIGQISSEVPQNLSASRPQDRQFILSSKKLLLSDSGFYLCAWSLGGNTEAFFGQGTRLTVV.

The chain couples TRBV13 to TRBJ2-7, with 9 bases lining up with TRBD1. CDR3 length: 15 amino acids. The V and J ends lost 2 bases and 2 bases, in that order; junction bases with no gene match: 4. In germline, CDR1 is PRHDT, CDR2 FYEKMQ (reference sequence). The DNA for the CDR3 is TGTGCCAGCAGCTTACAGACAGGGGGGACCTACGAGCAGTACTTC. Encoded protein: CASSLQTGGTYEQYF.

This sequence joins TRBV7-2 and TRBJ2-1; the match to TRBD1 covers 8 bases. Germline V gives CDR1 SGHTA, CDR2 FQGNSA. The CDR3 is 17 amino acids. V trimming: 1 base; J trimming: 7 bases; junction bases outside the gene matches: 12. The CDR3 protein is CASSLVYGTGIRNEQFF. The CDR3 DNA follows: TGTGCCAGCAGCTTAGTCTACGGGACAGGTATTAGGAATGAGCAGTTCTTC.

The rearrangement uses TRBV7-6 and TRBJ2-5; TRBD2 matches 8 bases. The CDR3 extends over 16 amino acids. Per germline, CDR1 SGHVS and CDR2 FNYEAQ. V lost 5 bases and J lost 5; bases outside the gene matches: 13. The CDR3 loop is CASSPLGSGVYETQYF. Written as DNA, the CDR3 is TGTGCCAGCAGCCCCCTGGGTAGCGGGGTTTATGAGACCCAGTACTTC.

The chain recombines TRBV27 with TRBJ1-5; D might be TRBD1 (5 bases). CDR3 length equals 14 residues. Germline V lookup: CDR1 MNHEY, CDR2 SMNVEV (reference sequence). V gave up 6 bases and J gave up 4 bases, with 13 bases separating them. The CDR3, as DNA: TGTGCCAGCAGCCGGGCAGGGCTGAATCAGCCCCAGCATTTT. It specifies CASSRAGLNQPQHF.

The J gene is TRBJ1-1, the V gene TRBV7-9; D remains unclear. Germline loops: CDR1 SEHNR, CDR2 FQNEAQ (reference sequence). The germline V and J ends were trimmed by 3 bases and 3 bases, with 8 bases remaining between them. This CDR3 region has 13 residues. CDR3 in DNA: TGTGCCAGCAGCTTTGAGGGTGACACTGAAGCTTTCTTT. Translation gives CASSFEGDTEAFF.

The chain employs TRBV2 and TRBJ1-1, with 8 bases matching TRBD1. The V and J ends lost 0 bases and 9 bases, in that order; junction bases with no gene match: 6. CDR1 is SNHLY and CDR2 is FYNNEI in the germline V gene. CDR3 length: 14 amino acids. CDR3 coding DNA: TGTGCCAGCAGTGAAGCGCCGGACAGGGAGCAAGCTTTCTTT. It codes for CASSEAPDREQAFF. The full variable domain, its missing parts supplied by reference TRBV2 and TRBJ1-1, is EPEVTQTPSHQVTQMGQEVILRCVPISNHLYFYWYRQILGQKVEFLVSFYNNEISEKSEIFDDQFSVERPDGSNFTLKIRSTKLEDSAMYFCASSEAPDREQAFFGQGTRLTVV.

V usage is TRBV6-6 and J usage is TRBJ2-7; TRBD1 agrees at 10 bases. Germline-derived CDR1 and CDR2 are MNHNY and SVGAGI (reference sequence). The CDR3 is 15 residues long. V shed 7 bases, J shed 1 base, and the junction held 7 bases outside the gene matches. CDR3 sequence: CASTGTGEGSYEQYF. CDR3 in DNA: TGTGCCAGCACCGGGACAGGGGAGGGGTCCTACGAGCAGTACTTC.

The rearrangement links TRBV6-1 to TRBJ2-3; D is unresolved. With 6 bases removed from V and 5 bases from J, the gap between germline ends came to 3 bases. Germline assignment: CDR1 MNHNS and CDR2 SASEGT. The CDR3 has 10 residues. CDR3 coding DNA: TGTGCCAGCAGGATAGATACGCAGTATTTT. This codes for CASRIDTQYF.

The chain carries TRBV6-1 and TRBJ2-3, with D perhaps TRBD2 (6 bases). Germline V lookup: CDR1 MNHNS, CDR2 SASEGT. The CDR3 is 14 residues long. V lost 5 bases and J 2 bases, leaving 11 bases between the germline ends. CDR3 in amino acids: CASSRRDFTDTQYF. The CDR3 nucleotides read TGTGCCAGCAGTCGCCGGGACTTCACAGATACGCAGTATTTT.

V is TRBV27 and J is TRBJ2-5, with 9 bases aligning to TRBD1. V was clipped by 5 bases and J by 7 bases; unmatched bases: 8. The CDR3 covers 14 residues. Germline V gene lookup returns CDR1 MNHEY and CDR2 SMNVEV (reference sequence). CDR3 amino acids: CASSPRTGDGTQYF. The CDR3 DNA sequence: TGTGCCAGCAGTCCGCGGACAGGGGACGGGACCCAGTACTTC.